The rows below give T cell receptor beta chains drawn from one sample of a study of T cell responses to AZD1222 COVID-19 vaccine. Data came from immunoSEQ multiplex PCR; TCRdb stores just in-frame clones and leaves some out. The repertoire includes roughly 70,000 clones, less than 85% of them detected once, and roughly 20% sits in the top ten. Sequenced material: peripheral blood, taken on day 0 of AZD1222 vaccination. The receptors originated from an adult in good health. CDR3s include the opening cysteine and the closing phenylalanine or tryptophan. A D gene is named only where the DNA matches it firmly. Rows may omit the clone size; those that give it use once, few, many or a size class.

d_call	v_call	clone_size	j_call	cdr3_nt	cdr3_aa
NA	TRBV5-1	NA	TRBJ1-1	TGCGCCAGCAGTCTAGAGGGGATTGGTCGAGCTTTCTTT	CASSLEGIGRAFF
NA	TRBV4-1	NA	TRBJ1-2	TGCGCCAGCAGCCTTGCCCTTGGGGAGGGCTACACCTTC	CASSLALGEGYTF
TRBD1	TRBV6-1	NA	TRBJ1-6	TGTGCCAGCAGTGAAGTGGGACAGGGGCTTTCACCCCTCCACTTT	CASSEVGQGLSPLHF
NA	TRBV10-2	NA	TRBJ2-3	TGCGCCAGCAGTGACAGGGTGAAGTCAGATACGCAGTATTTT	CASSDRVKSDTQYF
TRBD1	TRBV18	NA	TRBJ2-1	TGTGCCAGCTCACCACCGCGGACAGGGGAGAATGAGCAGTTCTTC	CASSPPRTGENEQFF
NA	TRBV5-5	NA	TRBJ1-2	TGTGCCAGCAGCTTGGGTGCGCAGGGAGGCTATGGCTACACCTTC	CASSLGAQGGYGYTF
NA	TRBV9	few	TRBJ2-7	TGTGCCAGCAGCGTTGAGGGATCCTACGAGCAGTACTTC	CASSVEGSYEQYF
NA	TRBV14	NA	TRBJ1-2	TGTGCCAGCAGCCTCGACAAGTCTTATGGCTACACCTTC	CASSLDKSYGYTF
NA	TRBV13	NA	TRBJ2-7	TGTGCCAGCAGCTTAACCCTAACAGGGTTGGGTTACGAGCAGTACTTC	CASSLTLTGLGYEQYF
TRBD1	TRBV7-2	NA	TRBJ2-3	TGTGCCAGCAGCACCGTTCAGACAGGGGGGATCACAGATACGCAGTATTTT	CASSTVQTGGITDTQYF
NA	TRBV27	NA	TRBJ2-7	TGTGCCAGCAGTATGACAGTCTCCTACGAGCAGTACTTC	CASSMTVSYEQYF
NA	TRBV10-2	once	TRBJ2-7	TGCGCCAGCAGTGAAGGCAGGGCTAATTCCTACGAGCAGTACTTC	CASSEGRANSYEQYF
NA	TRBV9	NA	TRBJ1-1	TGTGCCAGCAGCGTAGCAGGTTTGATGGACACTGAAGCTTTCTTT	CASSVAGLMDTEAFF
NA	TRBV12-3/TRBV12-4	NA	TRBJ1-6	TGTGCCAGCAAAGGCCAGAATAATTCACCCCTCCACTTT	CASKGQNNSPLHF
TRBD1	TRBV28	once	TRBJ2-2	TGTGCCAGCAGTTTGGTAGGGGGCGGGACCGGGGAGCTGTTTTTT	CASSLVGGGTGELFF
TRBD1	TRBV6-5	many	TRBJ1-5	TGTGCCAGCCATCACAGGGGGCATCAGCCCCAGCATTTT	CASHHRGHQPQHF
TRBD1	TRBV6-1	NA	TRBJ2-7	TGTGCCAGCAGTGATGCGGACAGGGGGTACGAGCAGTACTTC	CASSDADRGYEQYF
TRBD1	TRBV19	NA	TRBJ2-1	TGTGCCAGTAGTGCCTCAAACAGGGGGCATAATGAGCAGTTCTTC	CASSASNRGHNEQFF
NA	TRBV4-2	NA	TRBJ1-2	TGTGCCAGCAGCCAAACGCAGGGAGACGACTATGGCTACACCTTC	CASSQTQGDDYGYTF
TRBD1	TRBV14	NA	TRBJ1-2	TGTGCCAGCAGCCCTTTCGTCGGGGACAGGCGTAGCTACACCTTC	CASSPFVGDRRSYTF